The 2 T cell receptor beta chains below were found in one sample sequenced in a study of shared clonotypes between healthy human individuals. The table came from immunoSEQ multiplex PCR; TCRdb's copy has only in-frame clones and leaves some out. This table has just over 2,000,000 clones, roughly 96% appearing once. Sequencing input: naive CD4+ T cells sorted from blood. Subset indicated: CD45RA+ positively selected. These TCRs come from a man between 18 and 29 years old in good health.

The chain couples TRBV9 to TRBJ1-4; TRBD1 aligns across 10 bases. CDR1 and CDR2 (germline): SGDLS, YYNGEE. This CDR3 comprises 16 residues. V gave up 3 bases and J gave up 3 bases; unmatched junction bases: 5. Written as DNA, the CDR3 is TGTGCCAGCAGCGACGGGACAGGGGACGCTAATGAAAAACTGTTTTTT. This sequence encodes CASSDGTGDANEKLFF.

As regards this clone: Other DNA sequences in the sample encode the same CDR3. The gene calls are TRBV5-1 and TRBJ2-5, with 8 nucleotides matching TRBD1. J lost 4 bases, V lost 0 bases, and 2 bases had no gene match. The CDR3 runs 14 residues. Looked up from germline, CDR1 is SGHRS and CDR2 is YFSETQ. DNA of the CDR3: TGCGCCAGCAGCTTGGGCAGGGGGCGAGAGACCCAGTACTTC. Amino acids: CASSLGRGRETQYF.